A selection of T cell receptor beta chains follows, all from one sample in a study of blood T cell repertoires in COVID-19. Only in-frame clones appear in the TCRdb table, and some are missing; sequencing was by immunoSEQ multiplex PCR. The sample contains under 350,000 clones, 80% to 90% of which appear only once. The specimen was peripheral blood. Receptor source: a man aged 35-49 years with acute or convalescent COVID-19. CDR3s include the opening cysteine and the closing phenylalanine or tryptophan. D genes are given only for firm matches. The size of a clone is reported for some rows only, either as once, few or many, or as a class for expanded clones.

TRBV11-3	once	TRBD2	14	TRBJ2-1	TGTGCCAGCAGCTTGAGCGGGGGGACCGATGAGCAGTTCTTC	CASSLSGGTDEQFF
TRBV19	NA	TRBD1	19	TRBJ1-5	TGTGCCAGTAGTCCCCGGATGATAGGGACAGGGGATAGCAATCAGCCCCAGCATTTT	CASSPRMIGTGDSNQPQHF
TRBV7-2	NA	NA	15	TRBJ2-2	TGTGCCAGCAGCCTCAGTAGCCCGGGCACCGGGGAGCTGTTTTTT	CASSLSSPGTGELFF
TRBV5-1	NA	NA	14	TRBJ1-1	TGCGCCAGCAGCCCCTCCCAGGGTGGGACTGAAGCTTTCTTT	CASSPSQGGTEAFF
TRBV10-3	NA	TRBD1	14	TRBJ1-1	TGTGCCATCAGTGAGTCAGCAAACAGGGGGCAAGCTTTCTTT	CAISESANRGQAFF
TRBV7-8	NA	TRBD1	15	TRBJ1-3	TGTGCCAGCAGCCAGACAGGGCCCCCTGGAAACACCATATATTTT	CASSQTGPPGNTIYF
TRBV12-5	NA	TRBD1	15	TRBJ1-5	TGTGCTAGTGGTTTGGTAAAGGGACAGGGGACGCCCCAGCATTTT	CASGLVKGQGTPQHF
TRBV5-1	NA	NA	11	TRBJ2-3	TGCGCCAGTTGCGGAACAGATACGCAGTATTTT	CASCGTDTQYF
TRBV3-1/TRBV3-2	NA	TRBD1	16	TRBJ2-7	TGTGCCAGCAGCCTTTCCAGACAGGGTGGGAGCGACGAGCAGTACTTC	CASSLSRQGGSDEQYF
TRBV5-5	NA	TRBD1	15	TRBJ2-1	TGTGCCAGCAGCTTGCGACAGGGGGGGATCCGAGAGCAGTTCTTC	CASSLRQGGIREQFF
TRBV5-1	NA	NA	13	TRBJ2-3	TGCGCCAGCAGCCCTCAAAGCGGAGATACGCAGTATTTT	CASSPQSGDTQYF
TRBV19	NA	NA	14	TRBJ1-3	TGTGCCAGTAGTACCCTAGCTGGGGGAAACACCATATATTTT	CASSTLAGGNTIYF
TRBV7-9	once	NA	15	TRBJ2-6	TGTGCCAGCAGTGCGAGGACAGCCGGGGCCAACGTCCTGACTTTC	CASSARTAGANVLTF
TRBV2	few	NA	17	TRBJ2-6	TGTGCCAGCAGTGACAGGCGGCGGGACTCTGGGGCCAACGTCCTGACTTTC	CASSDRRRDSGANVLTF
TRBV10-3	NA	NA	15	TRBJ2-3	TGTGCCATCAGTGATCCTAGTAGGTTCTCAGATACGCAGTATTTT	CAISDPSRFSDTQYF
TRBV4-1	few	TRBD1	18	TRBJ1-2	TGCGCCAGCAGCCAAACCCACTCCCGGGACAGGAGGGACTATGGCTACACCTTC	CASSQTHSRDRRDYGYTF
TRBV6-5	NA	NA	14	TRBJ1-1	TGTGCCAGCACTCCAGCCCCGGGGGACACTGAAGCTTTCTTT	CASTPAPGDTEAFF
TRBV5-1	NA	TRBD2	14	TRBJ2-3	TGCGCCAGCAAGGAGCGGGGAGGGACAGATACGCAGTATTTT	CASKERGGTDTQYF
TRBV11-2	NA	NA	11	TRBJ2-7	TGTGCCAGCAGCTTAAAATCAAAGCAGTACTTC	CASSLKSKQYF
TRBV25-1	once	NA	13	TRBJ1-2	TGTGCCAGCAGTGATAGGGGGAACTATGGCTACACCTTC	CASSDRGNYGYTF
TRBV19	NA	NA	14	TRBJ2-7	TGTGCCAGTAGTATGGGTCGAGGCAGCTACGAGCAGTACTTC	CASSMGRGSYEQYF
TRBV10-3	NA	TRBD1	15	TRBJ1-1	TGTGCCATCAGTTTGACAGGGTCCTTGAACACTGAAGCTTTCTTT	CAISLTGSLNTEAFF
TRBV30	NA	NA	14	TRBJ1-5	TGTGCCTGGAGGGTCAAACAGGGACATCAGCCCCAGCATTTT	CAWRVKQGHQPQHF
TRBV6-6	NA	NA	13	TRBJ1-3	TGTGCCAGCAGTTACCCGCTAATAAACACCATATATTTT	CASSYPLINTIYF
TRBV2	NA	NA	16	TRBJ1-2	TGTGCCAGCAGTACTCCAAGTGTTTGGGGCGAGGATGGCTACACCTTC	CASSTPSVWGEDGYTF
TRBV7-9	NA	NA	14	TRBJ2-3	TGTGCCAGCAGCCTTACGGGGAGTACAGATACGCAGTATTTT	CASSLTGSTDTQYF
TRBV2	NA	NA	14	TRBJ1-6	TGTGCCAGCAGTGTCAAGCCGTCGAATTCACCCCTCCACTTT	CASSVKPSNSPLHF
TRBV24-1	NA	TRBD1	15	TRBJ1-5	TGTGCCACCAGTGAGACACAGGGGACCAATCAGCCCCAGCATTTT	CATSETQGTNQPQHF
TRBV5-1	NA	TRBD1	15	TRBJ1-1	TGCGCCAGCAGCCCGGGACAGGGGGATAACACTGAAGCTTTCTTT	CASSPGQGDNTEAFF
TRBV6-5	NA	NA	13	TRBJ1-2	TGTGCCAGCAGGTGGACAGAAAACTATGGCTACACCTTC	CASRWTENYGYTF
TRBV5-1	NA	TRBD1	16	TRBJ1-3	TGCGCCAGCAGTTCCCGACAGGGGGCAACTGGAAACACCATATATTTT	CASSSRQGATGNTIYF
TRBV4-2	NA	TRBD1	18	TRBJ1-2	TGTGCCAGCAGCCTAGACAGGGGGGCCTTGAGTGCTAACTATGGCTACACCTTC	CASSLDRGALSANYGYTF
TRBV4-2	NA	TRBD2	15	TRBJ2-3	TGTGCCAGCAGCCAAGGGCTAGCGGGAGCCGATACGCAGTATTTT	CASSQGLAGADTQYF
TRBV21-1	once	NA	18	TRBJ1-5	TGTGCCAGCAGCAGCGAAGTTCCGGGACAGGGATGCAATCAGCCCCAGCATTTT	CASSSEVPGQGCNQPQHF
TRBV30	NA	NA	13	TRBJ2-1	TGTGCCTGGAGTGTACTTCCGGTAAATGAGCAGTTCTTC	CAWSVLPVNEQFF